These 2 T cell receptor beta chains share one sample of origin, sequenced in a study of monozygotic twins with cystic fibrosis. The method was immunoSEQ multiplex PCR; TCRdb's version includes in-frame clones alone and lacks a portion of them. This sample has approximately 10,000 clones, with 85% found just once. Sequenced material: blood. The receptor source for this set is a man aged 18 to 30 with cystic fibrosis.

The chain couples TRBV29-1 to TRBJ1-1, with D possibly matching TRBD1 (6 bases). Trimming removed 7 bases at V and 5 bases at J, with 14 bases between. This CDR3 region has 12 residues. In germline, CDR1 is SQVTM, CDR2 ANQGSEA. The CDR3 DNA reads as TGCAGCGCCCGAGGGGGGGATACTGAAGCTTTCTTT. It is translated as CSARGGDTEAFF.

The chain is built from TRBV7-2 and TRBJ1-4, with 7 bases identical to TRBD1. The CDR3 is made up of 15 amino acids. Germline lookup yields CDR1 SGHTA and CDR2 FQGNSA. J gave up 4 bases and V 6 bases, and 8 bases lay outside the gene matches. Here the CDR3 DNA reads TGTGCCAGCAGTCCTGGACAGGCCGATAATGAAAAACTGTTTTTT. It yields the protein CASSPGQADNEKLFF.